This T cell receptor beta chain was sequenced for a study of monozygotic twins with cystic fibrosis. Notes on the study in general: Monozygotic CF twin pairs shared significantly more nucleotide-identical clonotypes than unrelated CF individuals did. Co-twins had the most similar V usage for 13 of 16 pairs, J for 8. Low clonality (median around 0.0096) suggested a mostly naive repertoire.

The assay was immunoSEQ multiplex PCR, and TCRdb's table has in-frame clones only and misses some. The table records about 36,000 clones, about nine tenths of them present only once. Remarks on this clone: The antigen remains unidentified.

Sequencing used blood. The clonotype was recovered from a boy between 2 and 10 years old with cystic fibrosis.

CDR3 sequence: CASGVGQGLHEQYF. CDR3 bases: TGTGCCAGTGGGGTTGGACAGGGTCTTCACGAGCAGTACTTC. The genes are TRBV19 and TRBJ2-7; 8 positions match TRBD1. This CDR3 is built from 14 residues. The trim removed 8 bases at V and 5 bases at J, leaving 11 bases unmatched. Germline V gene lookup returns CDR1 LNHDA and CDR2 SQIVND (reference sequence).